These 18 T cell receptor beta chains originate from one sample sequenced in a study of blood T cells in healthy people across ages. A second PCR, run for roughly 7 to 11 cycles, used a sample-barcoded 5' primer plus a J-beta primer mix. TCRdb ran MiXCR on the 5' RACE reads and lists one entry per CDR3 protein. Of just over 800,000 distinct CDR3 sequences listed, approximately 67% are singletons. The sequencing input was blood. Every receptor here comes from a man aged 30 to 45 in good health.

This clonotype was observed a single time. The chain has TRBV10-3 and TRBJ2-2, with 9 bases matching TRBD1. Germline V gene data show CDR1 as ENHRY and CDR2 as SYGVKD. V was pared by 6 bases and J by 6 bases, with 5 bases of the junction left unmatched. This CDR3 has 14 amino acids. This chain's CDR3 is CAIRGQGVSGELFF. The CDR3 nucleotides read TGTGCCATCAGGGGACAGGGAGTCTCCGGGGAGCTGTTTTTT.

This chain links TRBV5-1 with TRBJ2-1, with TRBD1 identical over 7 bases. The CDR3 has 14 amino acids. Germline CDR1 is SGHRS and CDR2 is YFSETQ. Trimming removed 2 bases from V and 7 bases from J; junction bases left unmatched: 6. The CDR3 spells CASSFLTTGNEQFF. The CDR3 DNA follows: TGCGCCAGCAGCTTTCTTACGACAGGGAATGAGCAGTTCTTC.

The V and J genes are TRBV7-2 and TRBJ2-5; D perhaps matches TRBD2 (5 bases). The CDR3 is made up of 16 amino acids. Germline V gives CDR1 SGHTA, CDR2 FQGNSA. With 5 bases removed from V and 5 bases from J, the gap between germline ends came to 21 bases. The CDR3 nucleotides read TGTGCCAGCAGCCCTATGAACGGGGTAAATTGGGAGACCCAGTACTTC. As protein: CASSPMNGVNWETQYF.

The CDR3 DNA reads as TGTGCCAGCAGTTTTTTACGGAGGGACAATGAGCAGTTCTTC. Amino acids: CASSFLRRDNEQFF. The J gene is TRBJ2-1, the V gene TRBV27; D perhaps matches TRBD2 (6 bases). The CDR3 loop spans 14 amino acids. V lost 3 bases and J lost 5, with 11 bases in between. Germline V lookup: CDR1 MNHEY, CDR2 SMNVEV (reference sequence).

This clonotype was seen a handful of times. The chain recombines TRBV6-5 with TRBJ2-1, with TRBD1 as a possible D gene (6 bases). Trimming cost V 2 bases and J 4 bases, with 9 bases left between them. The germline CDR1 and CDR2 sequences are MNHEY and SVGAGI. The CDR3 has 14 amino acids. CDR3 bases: TGTGCCAGCAGTTACCTTCAGGGGTACAATGAGCAGTTCTTC. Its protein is CASSYLQGYNEQFF.

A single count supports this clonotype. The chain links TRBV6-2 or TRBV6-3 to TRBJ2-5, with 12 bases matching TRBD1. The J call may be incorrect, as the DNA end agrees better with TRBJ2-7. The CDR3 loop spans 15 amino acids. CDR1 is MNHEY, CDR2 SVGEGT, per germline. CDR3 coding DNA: TGTGCCAGCAGCGTCCGGGACAGGGGGCGATACGAGCAGTACTTC. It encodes CASSVRDRGRYEQYF.

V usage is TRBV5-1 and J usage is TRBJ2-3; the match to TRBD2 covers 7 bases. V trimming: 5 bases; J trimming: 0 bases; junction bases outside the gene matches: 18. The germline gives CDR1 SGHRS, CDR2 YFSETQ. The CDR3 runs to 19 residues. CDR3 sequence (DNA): TGCGCCAGCAGACCCCCCCCCGCGCTAGCGGAAATTAGCACAGATACGCAGTATTTT. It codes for CASRPPPALAEISTDTQYF.

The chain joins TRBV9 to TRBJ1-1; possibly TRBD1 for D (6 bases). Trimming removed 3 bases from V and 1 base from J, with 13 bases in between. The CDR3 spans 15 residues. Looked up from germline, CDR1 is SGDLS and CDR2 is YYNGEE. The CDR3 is CASSDYRVRNTEAFF. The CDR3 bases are TGTGCCAGCAGCGACTACAGGGTTCGGAACACTGAAGCTTTCTTT. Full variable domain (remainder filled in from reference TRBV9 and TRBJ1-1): DSGVTQTPKHLITATGQRVTLRCSPRSGDLSVYWYQQSLDQGLQFLIQYYNGEERAKGNILERFSAQQFPDLHSELNLSSLELGDSALYFCASSDYRVRNTEAFFGQGTRLTVV.

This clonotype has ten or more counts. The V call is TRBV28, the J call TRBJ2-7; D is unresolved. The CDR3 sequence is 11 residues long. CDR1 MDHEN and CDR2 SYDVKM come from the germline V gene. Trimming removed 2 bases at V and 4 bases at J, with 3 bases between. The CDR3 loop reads CASSLRYEQYF. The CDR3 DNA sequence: TGTGCCAGCAGTTTAAGATACGAGCAGTACTTC.

CDR3 in amino acids: CASSLVTGGRYEQYF. As DNA, the CDR3 is TGTGCCAGCAGTTTAGTGACAGGTGGGAGATACGAGCAGTACTTC. This sequence joins TRBV12-3 or TRBV12-4 and TRBJ2-7; perhaps TRBD1 as D (6 bases). Trimming stripped 1 base from V and 4 bases from J, with 14 bases between. The CDR3 extends over 15 amino acids.

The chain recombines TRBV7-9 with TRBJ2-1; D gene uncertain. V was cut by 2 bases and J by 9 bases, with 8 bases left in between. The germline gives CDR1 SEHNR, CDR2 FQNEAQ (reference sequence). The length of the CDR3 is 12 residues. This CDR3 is CASSLQNGEQFF. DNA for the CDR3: TGTGCCAGCAGCTTACAAAATGGTGAGCAGTTCTTC.

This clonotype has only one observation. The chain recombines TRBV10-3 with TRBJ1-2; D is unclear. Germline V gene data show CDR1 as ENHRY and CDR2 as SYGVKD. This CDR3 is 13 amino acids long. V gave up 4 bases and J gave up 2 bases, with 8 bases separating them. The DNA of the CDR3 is TGTGCCATCAGTGGACGGATAAACTATGGCTACACCTTC. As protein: CAISGRINYGYTF.

The CDR3 nucleotides read TGTGCCAGCAGCGAACAGGGGGGGACCTACGAGCAGTACTTC. The encoded protein is CASSEQGGTYEQYF. The gene calls are TRBV9 and TRBJ2-7; a possible D gene is TRBD1 (8 bases). Germline CDR1 is SGDLS and CDR2 is YYNGEE. The CDR3 covers 14 residues. Trimming stripped 3 bases from V and 2 bases from J, with 12 bases between. The whole variable domain, remainder taken from reference TRBV9 and TRBJ2-7, is DSGVTQTPKHLITATGQRVTLRCSPRSGDLSVYWYQQSLDQGLQFLIQYYNGEERAKGNILERFSAQQFPDLHSELNLSSLELGDSALYFCASSEQGGTYEQYFGPGTRLTVT.

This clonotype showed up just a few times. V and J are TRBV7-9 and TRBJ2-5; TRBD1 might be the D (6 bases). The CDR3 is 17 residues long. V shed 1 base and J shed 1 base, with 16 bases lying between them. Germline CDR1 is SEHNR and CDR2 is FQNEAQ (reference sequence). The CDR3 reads CASSLGTENPSQETQYF. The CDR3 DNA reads TGTGCCAGCAGCTTAGGGACAGAGAATCCTTCCCAAGAGACCCAGTACTTC.

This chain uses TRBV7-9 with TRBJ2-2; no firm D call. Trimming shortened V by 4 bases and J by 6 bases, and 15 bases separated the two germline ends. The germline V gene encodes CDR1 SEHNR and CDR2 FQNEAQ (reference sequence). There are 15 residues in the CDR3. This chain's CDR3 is CASSSRTEWAGELFF. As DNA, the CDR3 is TGTGCCAGCAGCTCTAGGACGGAGTGGGCCGGGGAGCTGTTTTTT.

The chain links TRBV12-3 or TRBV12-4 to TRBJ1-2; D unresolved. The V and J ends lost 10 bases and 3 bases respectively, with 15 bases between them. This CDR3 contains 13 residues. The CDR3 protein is CATSGRLDYGYTF. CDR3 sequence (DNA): TGTGCCACCTCGGGTCGGTTGGACTATGGCTACACCTTC.

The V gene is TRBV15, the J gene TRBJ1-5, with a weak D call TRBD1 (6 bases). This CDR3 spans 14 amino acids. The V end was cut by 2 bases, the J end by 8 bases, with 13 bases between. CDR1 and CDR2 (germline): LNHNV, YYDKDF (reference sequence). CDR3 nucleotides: TGTGCCACCAGCAGACCTAGGGAGGGGGAGCCCCAGCATTTT. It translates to CATSRPREGEPQHF.

The CDR3 sequence is CSARDRRATNEKLFF. DNA of the CDR3: TGCAGTGCTAGGGATAGGAGGGCAACTAATGAAAAACTGTTTTTT. J is TRBJ1-4 and V is TRBV20-1; no clear D. CDR3 length equals 15 residues. Trimming pared 3 bases from V and 0 bases from J, leaving 11 bases between. From germline, CDR1 is DFQATT and CDR2 SNEGSKA (reference sequence).